The 23 T cell receptor beta chains below come from one sample, sequenced in a study of T cells in Graves' hyperthyroidism and ophthalmopathy. RNA transcripts gave rise to amplified TCR beta CDR3 regions. During a first-round RT-PCR of the TCR CDR3, the HTBI primer set was used. TCRdb reanalysed the multiplex PCR reads using MiXCR and keeps one entry per CDR3 protein. The profile shows hundreds of thousands of distinct CDR3 sequences, about 38% of them singletons. Sequenced: blood. The receptor source for this set is a man aged 18 to 29 with Graves' hyperthyroidism.

The sample holds one count of this clonotype. The chain is built from TRBV15 and TRBJ2-5; 10 bases are shared with TRBD2. The end of the DNA is better explained by TRBJ2-1, so the J call may be wrong. In germline, CDR1 is LNHNV, CDR2 YYDKDF (reference sequence). There are 15 residues in the CDR3. This CDR3 is CATSRQAGGDNEQFF. The CDR3 nucleotides read TGTGCCACCAGCAGACAAGCGGGAGGGGACAATGAGCAGTTCTTC.

V gene TRBV7-2 combines with J gene TRBJ2-5; the match to TRBD2 covers 7 bases. The CDR3 has 16 residues. Germline CDR1 and CDR2: SGHTA and FQGNSA. The V segment lost 4 bases and the J segment 5 bases; nucleotides outside the gene matches: 13. In DNA, the CDR3 is TGTGCCAGCAGCTCAGTCGCGGGCGGGGGAGGCGAGACCCAGTACTTC. Translated: CASSSVAGGGGETQYF.

The chain employs TRBV29-1 and TRBJ1-1; 7 bases match TRBD1. The CDR3 is made up of 13 amino acids. Trimming at V came to 6 bases and at J to 2 bases, leaving 6 bases not matched to a gene. The germline V gene encodes CDR1 SQVTM and CDR2 ANQGSEA. The CDR3 loop is CSVTGVPNTEAFF. The DNA for the CDR3 is TGCAGCGTAACAGGGGTCCCTAACACTGAAGCTTTCTTT.

CDR3 amino acids: CASRTGPGLAGELFF. CDR3 bases: TGTGCCAGCAGAACCGGACCAGGGTTGGCCGGGGAGCTGTTTTTT. The chain employs TRBV2 and TRBJ2-2, with D maybe TRBD1 (5 bases). Deletions cut 6 bases from V and 6 bases from J, with 17 bases between. CDR1 is SNHLY, CDR2 FYNNEI, per germline. The length of the CDR3 is 15 residues.

The chain has TRBV2 and TRBJ2-7; 11 nucleotides line up with TRBD2. CDR1 is SNHLY, CDR2 FYNNEI, per germline. The CDR3 totals 17 residues. V lost 5 bases and J lost 3; bases outside the gene matches: 12. For the CDR3, the DNA is TGTGCCAGCAGTTTATTGGCTAGCGGGGGGCAATACTACGAGCAGTACTTC. Translating gives CASSLLASGGQYYEQYF. The full variable domain, its missing parts supplied by reference TRBV2 and TRBJ2-7, is EPEVTQTPSHQVTQMGQEVILRCVPISNHLYFYWYRQILGQKVEFLVSFYNNEISEKSEIFDDQFSVERPDGSNFTLKIRSTKLEDSAMYFCASSLLASGGQYYEQYFGPGTRLTVT.

This clonotype has ten or more counts. The rearrangement links TRBV2 to TRBJ2-7; 13 bases map to TRBD2. In germline, CDR1 is SNHLY, CDR2 FYNNEI. The CDR3 extends over 14 amino acids. Trimming cost V 7 bases and J 4 bases; bases outside gene matches: 4. DNA for the CDR3: TGTGCCAGCAACCCGACTAGCGGGGGGTACGAGCAGTACTTC. Its translation is CASNPTSGGYEQYF.

This chain links TRBV29-1 with TRBJ2-1; 7 bases map to TRBD1. The CDR3 totals 13 residues. V shed 6 bases, J shed 9 bases, and the junction held 11 bases outside the gene matches. Germline-derived CDR1 and CDR2 are SQVTM and ANQGSEA. The CDR3 nucleotides are TGCAGCGTCAGACCAACAGGGGCCGTTGAGCAGTTCTTC. It encodes CSVRPTGAVEQFF.

This clonotype was detected a few times. The chain couples TRBV19 to TRBJ1-2; no clear D. The V end lost 3 bases, the J end lost 1 base, and 6 bases lay between the germline ends. In germline, CDR1 is LNHDA, CDR2 SQIVND (reference sequence). The CDR3 length is 13 residues. The CDR3: CASSMENNYGYTF. The CDR3, as DNA: TGTGCCAGTAGTATGGAGAATAACTATGGCTACACCTTC.

The chain uses TRBV7-2 and TRBJ2-2, with TRBD2 identical over 15 bases. This CDR3 comprises 19 residues. Germline values: CDR1 SGHTA, CDR2 FQGNSA. J lost 2 bases, V lost 5 bases, and 9 bases had no gene match. CDR3 coding DNA: TGTGCCAGCAGCCAATCCGGGACTAGCGGGAGGCGAAACACCGGGGAGCTGTTTTTT. Residues: CASSQSGTSGRRNTGELFF.

V and J are TRBV5-1 and TRBJ2-5; unclear D gene. Trimming cost V 2 bases and J 3 bases, with 8 bases left between them. Germline V CDR1 and CDR2: SGHRS, YFSETQ. The CDR3 contains 13 residues. CDR3 amino acids: CASSFDEEETQYF. As DNA, the CDR3 is TGCGCCAGCAGCTTTGACGAGGAAGAGACCCAGTACTTC.

Details on this clonotype: This may come from a read error, since a much larger clone is one base off. The chain has TRBV24-1 and TRBJ2-7; perhaps D is TRBD1 or TRBD2 (5 bases each). Trimming stripped 3 bases from V and 0 bases from J, with 11 bases between. CDR1 is KGHDR, CDR2 SFDVKD, per germline. CDR3 length equals 15 residues. CDR3 coding DNA: TGTGCCACCAGTGATCATCGGGGACCCTCCTACGAGCAGTACTTC. Translated: CATSDHRGPSYEQYF.

This clonotype was counted between two and nine times. CDR3: CASSLRILQPQHF. Written as DNA, the CDR3 is TGTGCCAGCAGTTTAAGGATCCTCCAGCCCCAGCATTTT. The chain recombines TRBV12-3 or TRBV12-4 with TRBJ1-5; D is unclear. V was shortened by 2 bases and J by 7 bases, with 9 bases between the two germline ends. CDR3 length: 13 amino acids.

This clonotype was picked up a small number of times. The chain is built from TRBV4-1 and TRBJ1-3, with 8 bases fitting TRBD1. Trimming at V came to 0 bases and at J to 1 base, leaving 2 bases not matched to a gene. The germline gives CDR1 MGHRA, CDR2 YSYEKL. The CDR3 runs to 16 residues. This chain's CDR3 is CASSQDRGPSGNTIYF. CDR3 DNA: TGCGCCAGCAGCCAAGACAGGGGGCCGTCTGGAAACACCATATATTTT.

The chain links TRBV7-9 to TRBJ2-5; 11 nucleotides agree with TRBD2. Unmatched junction bases numbered 13, after V lost 5 bases and J lost 5 bases. The CDR3 loop spans 17 amino acids. CDR1 and CDR2 (germline): SEHNR, FQNEAQ (reference sequence). In nucleotides, the CDR3 is TGTGCCAGCAGCCCAGAGGCGCTAGCGGGGGGCCGGGAGACCCAGTACTTC. Its protein is CASSPEALAGGRETQYF.

The rearrangement uses TRBV2 and TRBJ1-6; D is undetermined. The CDR3 is 16 residues long. CDR1 and CDR2 (germline): SNHLY, FYNNEI. V was trimmed by 5 bases and J by 10 bases, leaving 21 bases between them. The DNA for the CDR3 is TGTGCCAGCAGTTTAAAGGGCACGACTTTACGGTCACCCCTCCACTTT. Residues: CASSLKGTTLRSPLHF.

This clonotype was observed a few times. The chain joins TRBV5-1 to TRBJ2-5; D may match TRBD1 or TRBD2 (5 bases each). Germline values: CDR1 SGHRS, CDR2 YFSETQ. The CDR3 has 13 amino acids. V was pared by 5 bases and J by 4 bases, with 12 bases between. CDR3 in amino acids: CASSQGTLETQYF. In DNA, the CDR3 is TGCGCCAGCAGTCAAGGGACCTTAGAGACCCAGTACTTC.

This clonotype turned up a few times. The J gene is TRBJ1-1, the V gene TRBV7-9; the match to TRBD1 covers 11 bases. V was pared by 3 bases and J by 3 bases, with 3 bases of the junction left unmatched. CDR1 is SEHNR, CDR2 FQNEAQ, per germline (reference sequence). The CDR3 is made up of 15 amino acids. In DNA form, the CDR3 reads TGTGCCAGCAGCTTTTGGACAGGGGGCTACACTGAAGCTTTCTTT. This codes for CASSFWTGGYTEAFF.

This clonotype was observed a handful of times. This chain links TRBV7-2 with TRBJ1-3; the D gene is possibly TRBD1 (5 bases). Germline V gives CDR1 SGHTA, CDR2 FQGNSA. The V end lost 7 bases, the J end lost 4 bases, and 20 bases lay between the germline ends. The CDR3 totals 16 residues. The CDR3 protein is CASNSRGSAKGNTIYF. CDR3 sequence (DNA): TGTGCCAGCAACTCACGGGGGTCAGCGAAGGGAAACACCATATATTTT.

This chain uses TRBV9 with TRBJ1-6, with a possible D match to TRBD1 (6 bases). V shed 2 bases and J shed 3 bases, with 24 bases lying between them. The CDR3 extends over 20 amino acids. The germline CDR1 and CDR2 sequences are SGDLS and YYNGEE. The CDR3 loop reads CASSVEGGNTEAFYNSPLHF. The CDR3 coding sequence is TGTGCCAGCAGCGTCGAAGGGGGGAACACTGAAGCTTTCTATAATTCACCCCTCCACTTT. Variable domain in full (rest from reference TRBV9 and TRBJ1-6): DSGVTQTPKHLITATGQRVTLRCSPRSGDLSVYWYQQSLDQGLQFLIQYYNGEERAKGNILERFSAQQFPDLHSELNLSSLELGDSALYFCASSVEGGNTEAFYNSPLHFGNGTRLTVT.

This clonotype was seen many times. V gene TRBV15 combines with J gene TRBJ1-5; the D is unclear. This CDR3 is built from 15 residues. CDR1 and CDR2 (germline): LNHNV, YYDKDF (reference sequence). V lost 0 bases and J lost 5, with 11 bases in between. CDR3 in DNA: TGTGCCACCAGCAGAGAAGGTGATGCCGATCAGCCCCAGCATTTT. Translation: CATSREGDADQPQHF.

A word on this clonotype: A single base separates this from a much larger clone, so it may be a read error. Likely a read error: the CDR3 ends without its conserved phenylalanine or tryptophan. The DNA is omitted, as the CDR3 cannot be located on it reliably, and the CDR3 follows TCRdb's listing. The J gene is TRBJ1-2, the V gene TRBV11-2. Germline assignment: CDR1 SGHAT and CDR2 FQNNGV. Termini included, the CDR3 measures 10 amino acids. The CDR3 protein is CASSLGRCKD.

This clonotype was detected a few times. V and J are TRBV7-2 and TRBJ1-5; D not certain. V was clipped by 5 bases and J by 0 bases, with 17 bases between them. Germline CDR1 is SGHTA and CDR2 is FQGNSA. CDR3 length: 17 residues. The CDR3 sequence is CASSPATGSYSNQPQHF. CDR3 bases: TGTGCCAGCAGCCCAGCCACGGGGTCTTATAGCAATCAGCCCCAGCATTTT.

A remark on this clonotype: Just one base apart from a much larger clone, this may be a read error. This chain connects TRBV20-1 to TRBJ2-6; D unresolved. This CDR3 is 14 amino acids long. The germline V gene encodes CDR1 DFQATT and CDR2 SNEGSKA (reference sequence). CDR3 sequence reads: CGATPDSGANVLTF. DNA of the CDR3: TGCGGTGCTACCCCGGACTCTGGGGCCAACGTCCTGACTTTC.